This T cell receptor (beta chain) was profiled in a study of OX40 agonist ivuxolimab in advanced cancers. Whole-study context: Patients undergoing dose escalation presented with hepatocellular carcinoma, melanoma, renal cell or head and neck cancer. Averaging about 60 years in age, with a range of roughly 20 to 79, the cohort was 80% to 90% male.

With regard to this clone: Its antigen is undetermined.

Produced via immunoSEQ multiplex PCR; TCRdb's table is partial and in-frame only. The sample consists of roughly 63,000 clones, roughly nine tenths of them appearing once. V lost 5 bases and J lost 3, with 20 bases in between. The germline V gene encodes CDR1 LNHDA and CDR2 SQIVND (reference sequence). The length of the CDR3 is 17 residues. Study-wide findings and caveats: At doses 0.1 to 3.0 mg/kg, CD4+ and CD8+ clones expanded. Among expanded peripheral T cells, antigen specificity went undetermined.

This receptor was obtained from an adult with an advanced solid tumor such as melanoma, head and neck, liver or kidney cancer. The source was CD4+ or CD8+ T cells sorted from blood, collected in a trial of the OX40 agonist ivuxolimab. The chain combines TRBV19 with TRBJ1-5; D is ambiguous. CDR3 region: CASSWYSRSVNNQPQHF. CDR3 nucleotides: TGTGCCAGTAGTTGGTACAGCCGATCCGTGAACAATCAGCCCCAGCATTTT. The entire variable domain, with the rest obtained from reference TRBV19 and TRBJ1-5, is as follows: DGGITQSPKYLFRKEGQNVTLSCEQNLNHDAMYWYRQDPGQGLRLIYYSQIVNDFQKGDIAEGYSVSREKKESFPLTVTSAQKNPTAFYLCASSWYSRSVNNQPQHFGDGTRLSIL.